The clone carrying this T cell receptor beta chain occurred a few times. In the authors' methods: Reference gene primer amplification in the assay estimated nucleated cell counts. Method: immunoSEQ multiplex PCR; TCRdb's copy keeps in-frame clones and lacks some. From that table come the V and J calls and clone size; the DNA was used to work out D and trimming. This table has some 68,000 clones, approximately 92% appearing once. The data were obtained in a study of blood T cell repertoires in COVID-19. The overall study: Donors in the United States, Italy and Spain gave samples during acute or convalescent COVID-19. T cells, B-cell-depleted T cells, or PBMCs provided the cDNA or gDNA that served as material.

The CDR3 has 13 residues. The germline gives CDR1 SEHNR, CDR2 FQNEAQ (reference sequence). V dropped 2 bases and J dropped 2 bases, with 7 bases sitting between them. The V gene is TRBV7-9, the J gene TRBJ2-7; D gene unclear. What was sequenced was peripheral blood. This sequence was found in a man in his forties or fifties with acute or convalescent COVID-19. CDR3 nucleotide sequence: TGTGCCAGCAGCTTAACAGCTACCTACGAGCAGTACTTC. Translation gives CASSLTATYEQYF.